This T cell receptor (beta chain) was recorded in a study of a mutant IDH1 vaccine in newly diagnosed glioma. The table came from immunoSEQ multiplex PCR; TCRdb's copy has only in-frame clones and leaves some out. The sample has under 150,000 clones, about 82% seen once. For this clone: The antigen is unknown.

Trimming removed 6 bases at V and 8 bases at J, with 14 bases between. The length of the CDR3 is 12 residues. Germline lookup yields CDR1 SQVTM and CDR2 ANQGSEA. The time point denotes: week 11, during vaccination. Each dose of the vaccine consisted of 300 ug of mutant IDH1 20-mer peptide, with topical imiquimod. This specimen was PBMCs, taken from a glioma patient whose treatment included an IDH1 peptide vaccine. This chain connects TRBV29-1 to TRBJ2-1; TRBD1 might be the D (5 bases). The origin of this receptor is a man in his forties or fifties with glioma. In DNA, the CDR3 is TGCAGCGTCGCAGGGCCTAGGGATGAGCAGTTCTTC. Its protein is CSVAGPRDEQFF.